The clone carrying this T cell receptor (beta chain) was observed a single time. This sample was taken from a study of T cells in Graves' hyperthyroidism and ophthalmopathy. V shed 5 bases and J shed 2 bases, with 16 bases lying between them. This CDR3 is built from 16 residues. Authors of the study amplified TCR beta CDR3 regions from RNA transcripts. Researchers ran a first-round RT-PCR on the TCR CDR3 using the HTBI primer set. TCRdb fed the multiplex PCR reads into MiXCR, producing one record per CDR3 protein. The sample has around 300,000 distinct CDR3 sequences; about 14% are singletons. Sequenced input: blood. The chain combines TRBV12-3 or TRBV12-4 with TRBJ1-5; D might be TRBD1 (5 bases). The receptor comes from a woman aged 25-40 years with Graves' hyperthyroidism that later progressed to Graves' ophthalmopathy. CDR3 loop: CASSPRGGSRNQPQHF. As DNA, the CDR3 is TGTGCCAGCAGTCCCCGCGGGGGTTCGCGCAATCAGCCCCAGCATTTT.